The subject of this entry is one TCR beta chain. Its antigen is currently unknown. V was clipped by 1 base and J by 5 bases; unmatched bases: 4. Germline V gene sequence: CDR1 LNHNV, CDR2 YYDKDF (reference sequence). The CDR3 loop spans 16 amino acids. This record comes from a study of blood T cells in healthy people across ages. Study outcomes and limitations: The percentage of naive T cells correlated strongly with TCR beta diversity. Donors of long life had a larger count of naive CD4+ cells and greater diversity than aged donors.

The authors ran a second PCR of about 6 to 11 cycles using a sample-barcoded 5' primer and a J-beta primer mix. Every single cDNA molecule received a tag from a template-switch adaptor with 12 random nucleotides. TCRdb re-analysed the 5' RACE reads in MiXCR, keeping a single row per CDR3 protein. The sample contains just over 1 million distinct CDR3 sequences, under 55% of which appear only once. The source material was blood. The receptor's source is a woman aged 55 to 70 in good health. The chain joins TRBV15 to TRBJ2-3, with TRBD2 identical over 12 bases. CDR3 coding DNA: TGTGCCACCAGCAGAGGGACTAGCGGGATGGGAGATACGCAGTATTTT. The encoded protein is CATSRGTSGMGDTQYF. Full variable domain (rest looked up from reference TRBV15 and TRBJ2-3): DAMVIQNPRYQVTQFGKPVTLSCSQTLNHNVMYWYQQKSSQAPKLLFHYYDKDFNNEADTPDNFQSRRPNTSFCFLDIRSPGLGDTAMYLCATSRGTSGMGDTQYFGPGTRLTVL.